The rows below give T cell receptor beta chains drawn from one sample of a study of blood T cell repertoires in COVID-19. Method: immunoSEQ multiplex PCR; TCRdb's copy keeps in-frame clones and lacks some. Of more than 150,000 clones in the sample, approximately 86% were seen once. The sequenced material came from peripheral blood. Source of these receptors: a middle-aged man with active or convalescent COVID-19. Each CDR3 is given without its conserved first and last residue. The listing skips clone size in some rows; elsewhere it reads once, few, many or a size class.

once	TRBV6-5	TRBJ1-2	ASSYRGGGYT
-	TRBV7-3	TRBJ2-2	ASSPLSVASGELF
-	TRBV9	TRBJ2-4	ASSPRDSGRGGGGSKNIQY
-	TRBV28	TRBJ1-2	ASSPIGGADSYGYT
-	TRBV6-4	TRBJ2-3	ASRAPVFGPSTDTQY
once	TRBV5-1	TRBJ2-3	ASSLGPSGRYFTDTQY
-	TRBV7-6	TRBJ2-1	ASSPGTAYYNEQF
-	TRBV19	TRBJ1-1	ASRTPAARETEAF
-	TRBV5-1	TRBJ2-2	ASSQRQGAGTGELF
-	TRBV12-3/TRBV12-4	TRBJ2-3	ASTTNTDTQY
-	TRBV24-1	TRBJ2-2	ATSAPGTGRGGELF